This T cell receptor beta chain stems from a study of T cell changes during pregnancy in multiple sclerosis. V lost 3 bases to trimming and J lost 9 bases; unmatched junction nucleotides: 5. The CDR3 covers 13 residues. The V gene's germline CDR1 is SGHTA and CDR2 FQGTGA. TCRdb keeps only in-frame clones here, not all; method: immunoSEQ multiplex PCR. The table lists about 120,000 clones, approximately 95% of them singletons. The chain has TRBV7-3 and TRBJ2-1; 7 bases are shared with TRBD2. The sample here was peripheral blood, taken before pregnancy. The origin of this receptor is a female donor with multiple sclerosis, enrolled in a pregnancy study. The CDR3 region has the DNA TGTGCCAGCAGCTTTACTAGCGAGGCTGAGCAGTTCTTC. Its translation is CASSFTSEAEQFF.